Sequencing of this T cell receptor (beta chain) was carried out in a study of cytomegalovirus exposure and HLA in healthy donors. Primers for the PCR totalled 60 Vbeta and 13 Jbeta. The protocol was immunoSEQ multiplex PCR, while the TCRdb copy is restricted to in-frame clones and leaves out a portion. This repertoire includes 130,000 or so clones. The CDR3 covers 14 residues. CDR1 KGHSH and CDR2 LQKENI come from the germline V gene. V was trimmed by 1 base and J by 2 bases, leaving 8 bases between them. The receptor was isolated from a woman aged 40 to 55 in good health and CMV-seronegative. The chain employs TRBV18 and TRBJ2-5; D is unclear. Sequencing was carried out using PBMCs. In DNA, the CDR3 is TGTGCCAGCTCACCACTAACACCACAAGAGACCCAGTACTTC. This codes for CASSPLTPQETQYF.